This T cell receptor (beta chain) was found in a study of shared clonotypes between healthy human individuals. On the study more broadly: A few men and two women, aged 18 to 49, were donors.

Per the germline V gene, CDR1 is MDHEN and CDR2 is SYDVKM. The CDR3 covers 17 residues. V was pared by 4 bases and J by 2 bases, with 20 bases between. Roughly 81 million PBMCs per unsorted sample were used for genomic DNA. Sequencing on ten immunoSEQ deep assay plates was performed for unsorted PBMC DNA. Original processing methods: Without quality scores, immunoSEQ junctional reads could not be filtered like full-length reads. The assay was immunoSEQ multiplex PCR, and TCRdb's table has in-frame clones only and misses some. Clone size and V and J calls were adopted from that table, with D and trimming inferred from the DNA. The sample includes fewer than 500,000 clones, 75% to 80% of them seen just once.

Input material: PBMCs. This receptor was taken from a woman aged 40 to 50 in good health. Some clones in this sample may be carry-over from other donors' samples. This chain connects TRBV28 to TRBJ2-5, with D tentatively TRBD2 (6 bases). The CDR3 coding sequence is TGTGCCAGCAGTTCTCCCCAGGGAGGCTCAGGACAAGAGACCCAGTACTTC. It yields the protein CASSSPQGGSGQETQYF.